This TCR beta chain was captured by sequencing in a study of beta chain features in type 1 diabetes. This CDR3 comprises 14 residues. CDR1 is SGHAT and CDR2 is FQNNGV in the germline V gene. The V gene end was trimmed by 6 bases and the J gene end by 4 bases; junction bases not matched to a gene: 8. All of the isolated RNA was reverse transcribed, so expressed TCRB transcripts were sequenced. Measured with immunoSEQ multiplex PCR; TCRdb has only the in-frame clones, and not every one. Of under 500,000 clones listed, around 28% are singletons. The material sequenced was naive CD4+ T cells from blood. The clonotype was recovered from a man between 18 and 29 years old in good health. V is TRBV11-2 and J is TRBJ2-5; TRBD2 aligns across 7 bases. In DNA form, the CDR3 reads TGTGCCAGCAGTCGGACTAGTCGGGTAGAGACCCAGTACTTC. This translates into CASSRTSRVETQYF.